The rows below give T cell receptor beta chains drawn from one sample of a study of blood T cell repertoires in COVID-19. Some clones are missing from TCRdb's copy, which holds only in-frame ones; the method was immunoSEQ multiplex PCR. The repertoire includes about 130,000 clones, about 91% of them detected once, and 10% to 13% sits in the top ten. Sequenced: peripheral blood. These receptors originate from a man between 45 and 60 years old with acute or convalescent COVID-19. CDR3s include the opening cysteine and the closing phenylalanine or tryptophan. The D gene is left open where the match is weak. Where a row states a size, it is once, few, many or the class of an expanded clone; other rows omit it.

j_call	v_call	d_call	clone_size	cdr3_aa	cdr3_nt
TRBJ2-3	TRBV7-2	NA	NA	CASSLGAFGAQYF	TGTGCCAGCAGCTTAGGTGCGTTTGGAGCGCAGTATTTT
TRBJ1-2	TRBV28	TRBD1	NA	CASSSVLTGNKGYTF	TGTGCCAGCAGTTCCGTACTGACAGGGAATAAAGGCTACACCTTC
TRBJ2-1	TRBV7-7	TRBD1	NA	CASSLGQGVFEQFF	TGTGCTAGCAGCTTGGGACAGGGGGTTTTTGAGCAGTTCTTC
TRBJ2-1	TRBV19	TRBD2	once	CASTGGYNEQFF	TGTGCCAGTACGGGGGGGTACAATGAGCAGTTCTTC
TRBJ1-6	TRBV11-2	NA	few	CASSAGTIDSPLHF	TGTGCCAGCAGCGCAGGGACAATTGATTCACCCCTCCACTTT
TRBJ2-1	TRBV9	TRBD2	NA	CASSTSSGGAAYNEQFF	TGTGCCAGCAGCACCTCTAGCGGGGGGGCCGCCTACAATGAGCAGTTCTTC
TRBJ2-3	TRBV6-1	NA	NA	CASSDPPFSTDTQYF	TGTGCCAGCAGTGACCCCCCCTTTAGCACAGATACGCAGTATTTT
TRBJ1-2	TRBV24-1	NA	NA	CATSDFSARGVYGYTF	TGTGCCACCAGTGATTTTTCGGCCAGGGGCGTCTATGGCTACACCTTC
TRBJ1-1	TRBV11-2	NA	NA	CASSLDRGGTEAFF	TGTGCCAGCAGCTTAGATCGGGGTGGGACTGAAGCTTTCTTT
TRBJ1-5	TRBV30	TRBD1	NA	CAWSLTGGREPQHF	TGTGCCTGGAGTCTTACAGGGGGCCGGGAGCCCCAGCATTTT
TRBJ1-6	TRBV19	TRBD1	NA	CASRTGESSPLHF	TGTGCCAGTAGGACAGGGGAAAGTTCACCCCTCCACTTT
TRBJ1-1	TRBV5-1	NA	NA	CASSSQGNTEAFF	TGCGCCAGCAGCTCTCAGGGGAACACTGAAGCTTTCTTT
TRBJ1-2	TRBV5-1	NA	NA	CASSLSRTDYGYTF	TGCGCCAGCAGCTTGAGTAGGACAGACTATGGCTACACCTTC
TRBJ2-7	TRBV5-1	NA	NA	CASSLVQGGYEQYF	TGCGCCAGCAGCTTGGTACAGGGCGGATACGAGCAGTACTTC
TRBJ1-1	TRBV19	NA	NA	CASIAVALNTEAFF	TGTGCCAGTATCGCTGTGGCTTTGAACACTGAAGCTTTCTTT
TRBJ1-1	TRBV10-2	NA	NA	CASSERPGDGRHTEAFF	TGCGCCAGCAGTGAGCGCCCAGGGGATGGGCGACACACTGAAGCTTTCTTT
TRBJ1-6	TRBV7-9	NA	once	CASSGASSYNSPLHF	TGTGCCAGCAGCGGGGCAAGCTCCTATAATTCACCCCTCCACTTT
TRBJ1-1	TRBV4-1	NA	once	CASSHIVFRQDEAFF	TGCGCCAGCAGCCACATAGTATTTAGACAGGATGAAGCTTTCTTT
TRBJ1-1	TRBV3-1/TRBV3-2	TRBD1	NA	CASSLTAGGETEAFF	TGTGCCAGCAGCCTTACGGCAGGGGGCGAGACTGAAGCTTTCTTT
TRBJ1-6	TRBV19	NA	NA	CASTPTGQLNSPLHF	TGTGCCAGCACCCCGACGGGACAACTGAATTCACCCCTCCACTTT
TRBJ1-2	TRBV6-5	TRBD1	NA	CASSTTGGYGYTF	TGTGCCAGCAGTACCACAGGGGGTTATGGCTACACCTTC
TRBJ1-2	TRBV2	TRBD1	once	CASRVTGFDGYTF	TGTGCCAGCAGGGTGACAGGGTTCGATGGCTACACCTTC